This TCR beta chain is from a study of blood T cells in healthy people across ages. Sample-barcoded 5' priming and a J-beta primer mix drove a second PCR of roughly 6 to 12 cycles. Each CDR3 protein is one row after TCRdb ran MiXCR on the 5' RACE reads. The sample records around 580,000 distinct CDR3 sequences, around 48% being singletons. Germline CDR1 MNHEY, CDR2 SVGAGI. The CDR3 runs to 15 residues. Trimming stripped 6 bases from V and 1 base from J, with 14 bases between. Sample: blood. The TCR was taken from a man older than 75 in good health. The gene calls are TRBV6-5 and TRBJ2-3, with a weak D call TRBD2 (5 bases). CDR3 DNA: TGTGCCAGCAGCACCCTGGCGGGTCGCACAGATACGCAGTATTTT. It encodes CASSTLAGRTDTQYF.